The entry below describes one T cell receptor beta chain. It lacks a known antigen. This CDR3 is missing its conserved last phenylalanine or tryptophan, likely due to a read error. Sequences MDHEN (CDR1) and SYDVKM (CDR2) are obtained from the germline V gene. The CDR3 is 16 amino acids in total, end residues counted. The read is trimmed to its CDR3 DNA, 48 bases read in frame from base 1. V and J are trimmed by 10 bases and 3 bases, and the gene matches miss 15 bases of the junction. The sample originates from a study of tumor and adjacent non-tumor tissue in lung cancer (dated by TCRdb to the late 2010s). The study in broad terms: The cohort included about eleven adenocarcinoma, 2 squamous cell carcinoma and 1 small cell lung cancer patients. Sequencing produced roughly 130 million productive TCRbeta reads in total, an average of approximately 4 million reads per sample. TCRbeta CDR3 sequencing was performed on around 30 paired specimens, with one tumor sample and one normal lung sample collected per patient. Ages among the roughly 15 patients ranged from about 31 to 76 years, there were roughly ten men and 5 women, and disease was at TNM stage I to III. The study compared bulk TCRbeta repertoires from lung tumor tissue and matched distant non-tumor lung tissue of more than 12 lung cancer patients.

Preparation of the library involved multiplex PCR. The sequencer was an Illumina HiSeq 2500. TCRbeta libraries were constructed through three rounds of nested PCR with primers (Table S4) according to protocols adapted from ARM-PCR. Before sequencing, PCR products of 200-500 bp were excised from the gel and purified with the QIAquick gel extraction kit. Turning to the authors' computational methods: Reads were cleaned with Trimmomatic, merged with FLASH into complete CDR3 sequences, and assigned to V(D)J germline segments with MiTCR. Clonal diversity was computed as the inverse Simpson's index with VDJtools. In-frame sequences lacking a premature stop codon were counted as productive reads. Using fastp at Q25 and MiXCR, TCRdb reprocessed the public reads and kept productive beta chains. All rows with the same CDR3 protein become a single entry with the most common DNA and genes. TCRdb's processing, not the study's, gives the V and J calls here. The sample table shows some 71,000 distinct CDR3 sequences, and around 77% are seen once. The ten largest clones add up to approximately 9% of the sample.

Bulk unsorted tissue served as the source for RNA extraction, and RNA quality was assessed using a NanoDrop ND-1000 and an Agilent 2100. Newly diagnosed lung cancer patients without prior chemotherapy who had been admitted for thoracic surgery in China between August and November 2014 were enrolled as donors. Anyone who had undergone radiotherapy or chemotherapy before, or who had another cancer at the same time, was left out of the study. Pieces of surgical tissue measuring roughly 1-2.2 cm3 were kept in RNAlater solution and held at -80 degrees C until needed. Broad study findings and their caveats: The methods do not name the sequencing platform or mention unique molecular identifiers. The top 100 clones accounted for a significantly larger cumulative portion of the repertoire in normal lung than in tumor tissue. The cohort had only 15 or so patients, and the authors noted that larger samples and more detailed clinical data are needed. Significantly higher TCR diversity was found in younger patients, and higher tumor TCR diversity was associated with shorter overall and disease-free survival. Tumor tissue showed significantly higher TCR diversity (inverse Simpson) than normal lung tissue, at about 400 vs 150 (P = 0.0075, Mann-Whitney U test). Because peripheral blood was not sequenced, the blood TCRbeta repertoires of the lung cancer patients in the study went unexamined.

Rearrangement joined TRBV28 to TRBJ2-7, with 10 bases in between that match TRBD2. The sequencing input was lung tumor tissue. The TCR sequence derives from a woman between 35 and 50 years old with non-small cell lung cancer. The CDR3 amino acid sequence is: CATAQASGRGNYEQYL. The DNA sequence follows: TGTGCCACCGCCCAGGCTAGCGGGAGAGGGAACTACGAGCAGTACTTA.